The present entry profiles one TCR beta chain with its context. The CDR3 totals 17 residues. Germline V gives CDR1 SGHRS, CDR2 YFSETQ. The V and J ends lost 4 bases and 4 bases, in that order; junction bases with no gene match: 11. These data originate in a study of naive and memory T cell subsets. An equimolar mix of two oligonucleotides served as the beta constant-region primer for TRBC1 and TRBC2. Nested alpha and beta constant-region primers with the SP2 primer drove four PCR rounds on ligated cDNA. Using its own MiXCR run on the UMI-ligation and nested PCR reads, TCRdb lists one record per CDR3 protein. The table records about 34,000 distinct CDR3 sequences, around 20% of them present only once.

The chain has TRBV5-1 and TRBJ2-6; 7 positions match TRBD1. The TCR was taken from a human donor in good health. Sequencing used effector memory CD4+ T cells from blood. This sample's subset: effector memory, CD45RA- CD27-. The CDR3 reads CASSPPQTGSGANVLTF. The CDR3 nucleotides are TGCGCCAGCAGCCCCCCTCAGACAGGGTCGGGGGCCAACGTCCTGACTTTC.